This T cell receptor beta chain appears in the sequencing data of a study of cytomegalovirus exposure and HLA in healthy donors. General observations from the study: Cytomegalovirus-associated status was assigned to more than 150 TCR beta chains.

The primer mix had 60 Vbeta and 13 Jbeta primers. The protocol was immunoSEQ multiplex PCR, while the TCRdb copy is restricted to in-frame clones and leaves out a portion. This repertoire shows roughly 200,000 clones, about 80% found once; its top ten account for under 0.75%. For this clone: What it binds is unknown.

Trimming removed 0 bases from V and 5 bases from J, with 12 bases in between. The V gene's germline CDR1 is SGHDT and CDR2 YYEEEE. This CDR3 is 14 amino acids long. This receptor was obtained from a boy under 18 in good health and CMV-seronegative. The sample consisted of PBMCs. The gene calls are TRBV5-6 and TRBJ2-7, with D possibly TRBD2 on 6 matching bases. The CDR3 reads CASSLAGGNHEQYF. The CDR3, as DNA: TGTGCCAGCAGCTTGGCCGGGGGAAACCACGAGCAGTACTTC.